One and the same sample provided the 27 T cell receptor beta chains below, sequenced in a study of shared clonotypes between healthy human individuals. Sequencing was performed with immunoSEQ multiplex PCR; in TCRdb, only in-frame clones are kept and a portion is missing. The table has about 1.1 million clones, around 77% seen once. The sequencing input was memory CD4+ T cells from PBMCs. Subset meaning: CD45RA-negative fraction. The receptors come from a man between 18 and 29 years old in good health. Some clones in this sample may be carry-over from other donors' samples.

Comments on this clone: The identical CDR3 is also encoded by other nucleotide sequences in the sample. V is TRBV5-1 and J is TRBJ2-1; the match to TRBD2 covers 12 bases. The V gene end was trimmed by 4 bases and the J gene end by 6 bases; junction bases not matched to a gene: 5. The germline CDR1 and CDR2 sequences are SGHRS and YFSETQ. This CDR3 spans 15 amino acids. CDR3 bases: TGCGCCAGCAGCCCTCTAGCGGGAGGGCCCAATGAGCAGTTCTTC. Its protein product is CASSPLAGGPNEQFF.

The J gene is TRBJ2-5, the V gene TRBV7-9; TRBD1 matches at 7 bases. The CDR3 has 15 residues. J lost 4 bases, V lost 5 bases, and 10 bases had no gene match. Germline values: CDR1 SEHNR, CDR2 FQNEAQ (reference sequence). CDR3 coding DNA: TGTGCCAGCAGCGCGAAGACAGGGATTGGAGAGACCCAGTACTTC. The encoded protein is CASSAKTGIGETQYF.

A remark on this clone: Relative to the germline gene, one junction end is altered; a read error may explain this. The chain joins TRBV5-1 to TRBJ1-1; 8 bases are a match to TRBD1. The CDR3 is 14 amino acids. Germline loops: CDR1 SGHRS, CDR2 YFSETQ. CDR3 amino acids: CASSLGGQGTEAFF. The DNA for the CDR3 is TGCGCCAGCAGCTTGGGAGGACAGGGTACTGAGGCTTTCTTT. Looking up the rest from reference TRBV5-1 and TRBJ1-1 gives the full variable domain: KAGVTQTPRYLIKTRGQQVTLSCSPISGHRSVSWYQQTPGQGLQFLFEYFSETQRNKGNFPGRFSGRQFSNSRSEMNVSTLELGDSALYLCASSLGGQGTEAFFGQGTRLTVV.

The chain has TRBV5-1 and TRBJ1-1; possible D gene TRBD1, 5 bases. The CDR3 is 12 amino acids. CDR1 and CDR2 (germline): SGHRS, YFSETQ. With 2 bases removed from V and 5 bases from J, the gap between germline ends came to 7 bases. The CDR3 DNA is TGCGCCAGCAGCTTCGAGGGGACTGAAGCTTTCTTT. Encoded protein: CASSFEGTEAFF.

The chain joins TRBV7-2 to TRBJ2-7, with D possibly being TRBD1 (6 bases). The CDR3 runs to 12 residues. Germline values: CDR1 SGHTA, CDR2 FQGNSA. The ends were cut back, 5 bases at V and 7 bases at J, with 12 bases in the middle. The CDR3 coding sequence is TGTGCCAGCAGCCTCGCCGGGACAGAGCAGTACTTC. This gives the protein CASSLAGTEQYF.

The DNA for the CDR3 is TGTGCCAGCAGCCCGGGGACGACACGGGGGACCCAGTACTTC. Translating it yields CASSPGTTRGTQYF. The chain uses TRBV7-2 and TRBJ2-5; D tentatively fits TRBD1 or TRBD2 (5 bases each). V lost 5 bases, J lost 7 bases, and 17 bases lay in between. The CDR3 runs to 14 residues. Germline V gene lookup returns CDR1 SGHTA and CDR2 FQGNSA. The variable domain in full, completed from reference TRBV7-2 and TRBJ2-5, reads GAGVSQSPSNKVTEKGKDVELRCDPISGHTALYWYRQSLGQGLEFLIYFQGNSAPDKSGLPSDRFSAERTGGSVSTLTIQRTQQEDSAVYLCASSPGTTRGTQYFGPGTRLLVL.

This rearrangement joins TRBV27 to TRBJ1-1, with D unresolved. The CDR3 totals 13 residues. Per germline, CDR1 MNHEY and CDR2 SMNVEV (reference sequence). Deletions cut 6 bases from V and 6 bases from J, with 14 bases between. The CDR3 DNA follows: TGTGCCAGCAGGGTTTGGCAGGACGCTGAAGCTTTCTTT. Amino acid sequence: CASRVWQDAEAFF.

The CDR3: CASSRQGITDTQYF. CDR3 DNA sequence: TGTGCCAGCAGCCGACAGGGCATCACAGATACGCAGTATTTT. V gene TRBV7-2 combines with J gene TRBJ2-3; 7 positions agree with TRBD1. The CDR3 spans 14 residues. Per the germline V gene, CDR1 is SGHTA and CDR2 is FQGNSA. V shed 5 bases and J 2 bases; nucleotides not matched to a gene: 4.

The chain joins TRBV5-6 to TRBJ2-2; TRBD2 is a possible D gene (7 bases). Germline CDR1 is SGHDT and CDR2 is YYEEEE. V gave up 4 bases and J gave up 2 bases, with 15 bases separating them. The CDR3 runs 16 residues. CDR3 sequence reads: CASSRIGGRNTGELFF. In nucleotides, the CDR3 is TGTGCCAGCAGCAGGATCGGGGGGCGCAACACCGGGGAGCTGTTTTTT. The variable domain in full, with the rest retrieved from reference TRBV5-6 and TRBJ2-2, is DAGVTQSPTHLIKTRGQQVTLRCSPKSGHDTVSWYQQALGQGPQFIFQYYEEEERQRGNFPDRFSGHQFPNYSSELNVNALLLGDSALYLCASSRIGGRNTGELFFGEGSRLTVL.

V usage is TRBV6-1 and J usage is TRBJ2-7; D assignment may be TRBD1 or TRBD2 (6 bases each). In germline, CDR1 is MNHNS, CDR2 SASEGT. Deletions cut 6 bases from V and 2 bases from J, with 14 bases between. The CDR3 runs 14 residues. For the CDR3, the DNA is TGTGCCAGCAGGAGACTAGGGGGGCCCTACGAGCAGTACTTC. It translates to CASRRLGGPYEQYF.

In its sample, this clone was seen once. The rearrangement uses TRBV11-2 and TRBJ2-7; D is perhaps TRBD1 or TRBD2 (5 bases each). The CDR3 covers 15 residues. The germline gives CDR1 SGHAT, CDR2 FQNNGV. The V and J ends lost 5 bases and 0 bases respectively, with 14 bases between them. The CDR3 spells CASSGDLWSSYEQYF. DNA for the CDR3: TGTGCCAGCAGCGGGGACCTCTGGAGCTCCTACGAGCAGTACTTC.

The CDR3 DNA sequence: TGTGCCATCAGTGCCGGGAGGGCCGGGGAGACCCAGTACTTC. Translation gives CAISAGRAGETQYF. This chain links TRBV10-3 with TRBJ2-5; TRBD2 aligns across 8 bases. The CDR3 consists of 14 residues. J lost 5 bases, V lost 4 bases, and 6 bases had no gene match. Germline CDR1 and CDR2: ENHRY and SYGVKD.

The chain links TRBV5-6 to TRBJ2-2; D gene ambiguous. The germline V and J ends were trimmed by 0 bases and 7 bases, with 4 bases remaining between them. This CDR3 region has 12 residues. Germline V gene lookup returns CDR1 SGHDT and CDR2 YYEEEE. The chain's CDR3 is CASSLVGGELFF. Here the CDR3 DNA reads TGTGCCAGCAGCTTGGTCGGCGGGGAGCTGTTTTTT.

The J gene is TRBJ2-5, the V gene TRBV7-9; D may match TRBD1 or TRBD2 (5 bases each). V was cut by 4 bases and J by 2 bases, with 14 bases left in between. Germline loops: CDR1 SEHNR, CDR2 FQNEAQ (reference sequence). This CDR3 is built from 15 residues. The CDR3 coding sequence is TGTGCCAGCAGCTACATCTCCGGGGCTCAAGAGACCCAGTACTTC. Translation: CASSYISGAQETQYF.

This clone has just a few counts. The same CDR3 is also encoded by other DNA sequences in this sample. The rearrangement links TRBV9 to TRBJ2-1; 13 bases match TRBD2. The trim removed 4 bases at V and 6 bases at J, leaving 4 bases unmatched. The germline CDR1 and CDR2 sequences are SGDLS and YYNGEE. CDR3 size: 15 residues. The CDR3 region has the DNA TGTGCCAGCAGCAGTGGACTAGCGGGAGTCAATGAGCAGTTCTTC. As protein: CASSSGLAGVNEQFF.

The rearrangement uses TRBV2 and TRBJ2-7; possibly TRBD1 for D (5 bases). Germline CDR1 and CDR2: SNHLY and FYNNEI. The CDR3 contains 12 residues. The V end was cut by 8 bases, the J end by 4 bases, with 12 bases between. This CDR3 reads CASGQGSYEQYF. The CDR3 DNA sequence: TGTGCCAGCGGGCAGGGCAGTTACGAGCAGTACTTC.

The table lists this clone with a count of one. J is TRBJ2-3 and V is TRBV7-2; D is unclear. V was clipped by 1 base and J by 7 bases, with 18 bases between them. Looked up from germline, CDR1 is SGHTA and CDR2 is FQGNSA. The CDR3 is made up of 16 amino acids. CDR3 nucleotide sequence: TGTGCCAGCAGCTTAGTTGGCGGCCCCCGTAAGAATACGCAGTATTTT. It encodes CASSLVGGPRKNTQYF.

The chain has TRBV7-3 and TRBJ2-1; TRBD1 matches 8 bases. CDR3 size: 16 residues. J lost 7 bases, V lost 5 bases, and 13 bases had no gene match. Germline V gives CDR1 SGHTA, CDR2 FQGTGA. The CDR3 nucleotides read TGTGCCAGCAGCACAACGGGACAGGAGGTGGGGAATGAGCAGTTCTTC. This gives the protein CASSTTGQEVGNEQFF.

The chain employs TRBV5-1 and TRBJ1-1; the D is unclear. Germline V gives CDR1 SGHRS, CDR2 YFSETQ. The CDR3 totals 13 residues. V dropped 4 bases and J dropped 7 bases, with 14 bases sitting between them. CDR3 sequence (DNA): TGCGCCAGCAGCCTGCGGGTAGATTATGAAGCTTTCTTT. This gives the protein CASSLRVDYEAFF.

The V and J genes are TRBV25-1 and TRBJ2-6, with D unclear. The CDR3 length is 12 residues. V shed 6 bases and J shed 0 bases, with 0 bases lying between them. The germline V gene encodes CDR1 MGHDK and CDR2 SYGVNS. The CDR3 DNA sequence: TGTGCCAGCAGCTCTGGGGCCAACGTCCTGACTTTC. It translates to CASSSGANVLTF.

The chain has TRBV28 and TRBJ2-7; D perhaps matches TRBD2 (6 bases). CDR1 is MDHEN, CDR2 SYDVKM, per germline. The ends were cut back, 6 bases at V and 6 bases at J, with 12 bases in the middle. The CDR3 sequence is 12 residues long. CDR3 protein: CASRTPGVEQYF. The CDR3 nucleotides read TGTGCCAGCAGAACCCCGGGGGTCGAGCAGTACTTC.

This chain joins TRBV28 and TRBJ2-5, with TRBD2 matching over 9 bases. The CDR3 extends over 14 amino acids. J gave up 6 bases and V 4 bases, and 6 bases lay outside the gene matches. The germline V gene encodes CDR1 MDHEN and CDR2 SYDVKM. The CDR3, as DNA: TGTGCCAGCAGTTCTAGCGGGATCTCGAAGACCCAGTACTTC. Protein: CASSSSGISKTQYF.

The rearrangement links TRBV10-3 to TRBJ1-1; D is perhaps TRBD1 (5 bases). Deletions cut 2 bases from V and 5 bases from J, with 15 bases between. Germline CDR1 reads ENHRY; CDR2 reads SYGVKD. CDR3 length equals 15 residues. CDR3 nucleotide sequence: TGTGCCATCAGTGAGACCGGGGGGGTAGGGACTGAAGCTTTCTTT. Its translation: CAISETGGVGTEAFF.

Note on this clone: This CDR3 is also generated by other DNA sequences in the sample. This sequence joins TRBV27 and TRBJ2-5; 9 bases map to TRBD2. The CDR3 extends over 14 amino acids. The trim removed 6 bases at V and 1 base at J, leaving 3 bases unmatched. Germline V gives CDR1 MNHEY, CDR2 SMNVEV (reference sequence). DNA for the CDR3: TGTGCCAGCAGGGGACTAGCCCTCCAAGAGACCCAGTACTTC. This translates into CASRGLALQETQYF.

Notes on this clone: Other DNA sequences in this sample translate to the same CDR3. The CDR3 bases are TGCGCCAGCAGCTTGGAAGGGTCTAGCACAGATACGCAGTATTTT. This encodes CASSLEGSSTDTQYF. The chain carries TRBV5-1 and TRBJ2-3; D not resolved. CDR1 SGHRS and CDR2 YFSETQ come from the germline V gene. V lost 0 bases to trimming and J lost 0 bases, with 8 bases between them. The CDR3 loop spans 15 amino acids.

The gene calls are TRBV11-3 and TRBJ1-1; D not certain. Trimming removed 0 bases at V and 11 bases at J, with 13 bases between. This CDR3 spans 13 amino acids. Germline CDR1 is SGHNT and CDR2 is YENEEA. Written as DNA, the CDR3 is TGTGCCAGCAGCTTAGATCCTCATAAAGAGGCTTTCTTT. Protein product: CASSLDPHKEAFF. The full variable domain, with the rest looked up from reference TRBV11-3 and TRBJ1-1, is EAGVVQSPRYKIIEKKQPVAFWCNPISGHNTLYWYLQNLGQGPELLIRYENEEAVDDSQLPKDRFSAERLKGVDSTLKIQPAELGDSAVYLCASSLDPHKEAFFGQGTRLTVV.

The chain carries TRBV9 and TRBJ1-5; TRBD1 matches at 7 bases. There are 14 residues in the CDR3. The J segment lost 6 bases and the V segment lost 4 bases, leaving 7 bases of the junction unmatched. The germline V gene has CDR1 SGDLS and CDR2 YYNGEE. Here the CDR3 reads CASSPGTVAQPQHF. CDR3 bases: TGTGCCAGCAGCCCCGGGACAGTGGCTCAGCCCCAGCATTTT.